The 29 T cell receptor beta chains below come from one sample, sequenced in a study of radiotherapy plus CTLA-4 blockade in lung cancer. Clones were sequenced by immunoSEQ multiplex PCR, and TCRdb holds only the in-frame ones, with some missing. The sample holds 50,000 to 65,000 clones, around 80% seen once. The source was peripheral blood, collected from a patient treated with radiotherapy plus ipilimumab. These receptors were obtained from a human donor with non-small cell lung cancer who had a complete response to radiotherapy plus ipilimumab.

The V call is TRBV10-3, the J call TRBJ1-1; TRBD1 might be the D (6 bases). The CDR3 runs to 14 residues. Trimming cost V 0 bases and J 5 bases, with 10 bases left between them. Germline V gives CDR1 ENHRY, CDR2 SYGVKD. CDR3 nucleotide sequence: TGTGCCATCAGTGAGTCTCAGGGGCGGACTGAAGCTTTCTTT. Its translation: CAISESQGRTEAFF.

The chain recombines TRBV5-1 with TRBJ2-6, with a tentative D call TRBD1 (6 bases). Trimming took 4 bases from V and 5 from J, leaving 10 bases between them. Germline assignment: CDR1 SGHRS and CDR2 YFSETQ. This CDR3 is 14 amino acids long. The CDR3: CASSIRDRANVLTF. The CDR3 DNA follows: TGCGCCAGCAGCATCCGGGACAGGGCCAACGTCCTGACTTTC.

The chain joins TRBV4-1 to TRBJ2-5; tentatively, D is TRBD1 (6 bases). From germline, CDR1 is MGHRA and CDR2 YSYEKL. V was cut by 4 bases and J by 5 bases, with 11 bases left in between. The CDR3 is 13 amino acids. Here the CDR3 DNA reads TGCGCCAGCAGCCTGGGGGCGGCGGAGACCCAGTACTTC. Translating gives CASSLGAAETQYF.

This clone came up once. The chain has TRBV4-3 and TRBJ2-5; weak D call: TRBD1 (5 bases). V gave up 0 bases and J gave up 3 bases, with 5 bases separating them. Looked up from germline, CDR1 is LGHNA and CDR2 is YSLEER. The CDR3 extends over 13 amino acids. In DNA, the CDR3 is TGCGCCAGCAGCCAAGACAGGGAAGAGACCCAGTACTTC. Its protein product is CASSQDREETQYF.

J is TRBJ2-5 and V is TRBV6-6; the match to TRBD2 covers 12 bases. The CDR3 has 15 amino acids. V lost 5 bases to trimming and J lost 7 bases; unmatched junction nucleotides: 8. Germline CDR1 MNHNY, CDR2 SVGAGI (reference sequence). The CDR3 reads CASSNRLAGVGTQYF. The CDR3 region has the DNA TGTGCCAGCAGTAACCGACTAGCGGGGGTTGGGACCCAGTACTTC.

CDR3 amino acids: CASSFGTALRTEAFF. CDR3 DNA: TGTGCCAGCAGTTTCGGGACAGCCCTTCGGACTGAAGCTTTCTTT. The chain uses TRBV28 and TRBJ1-1; TRBD1 aligns across 7 bases. The CDR3 spans 15 residues. V was pared by 3 bases and J by 5 bases, with 9 bases of the junction left unmatched. Germline V gene sequence: CDR1 MDHEN, CDR2 SYDVKM.

The chain uses TRBV9 and TRBJ2-7; tentatively, D is TRBD2 (5 bases). Trimming removed 3 bases at V and 7 bases at J, with 17 bases between. Germline V gene data show CDR1 as SGDLS and CDR2 as YYNGEE. The CDR3 contains 14 residues. The CDR3 DNA follows: TGTGCCAGCAGCGCAGGACCGGGAACGGGGGAGCAGTACTTC. Translated: CASSAGPGTGEQYF.

This chain connects TRBV9 to TRBJ2-7; the match to TRBD1 covers 7 bases. The CDR3 covers 15 residues. In germline, CDR1 is SGDLS, CDR2 YYNGEE. V trimming: 5 bases; J trimming: 4 bases; junction bases outside the gene matches: 12. DNA of the CDR3: TGTGCCAGCAGTAGAGAGGGACAGACCCTTTACGAGCAGTACTTC. Translated, it gives CASSREGQTLYEQYF.

The chain uses TRBV7-9 and TRBJ2-2; TRBD2 might be the D (7 bases). Deletions cut 7 bases from V and 0 bases from J, with 12 bases between. Per the germline V gene, CDR1 is SEHNR and CDR2 is FQNEAQ (reference sequence). The CDR3 loop spans 15 amino acids. CDR3 protein: CASTPGGANTGELFF. Written as DNA, the CDR3 is TGTGCCAGCACTCCGGGGGGCGCGAACACCGGGGAGCTGTTTTTT.

The chain couples TRBV4-3 to TRBJ1-1, with unresolved D. Trimming shortened V by 1 base and J by 1 base, and 10 bases separated the two germline ends. This CDR3 has 15 residues. Per the germline V gene, CDR1 is LGHNA and CDR2 is YSLEER. CDR3 nucleotide sequence: TGCGCCAGCAGCCAAGCGCTCGGAGGGAACACTGAAGCTTTCTTT. Protein product: CASSQALGGNTEAFF.

This clone came up a few times. The chain is built from TRBV5-1 and TRBJ2-5, with D uncertain. The CDR3 runs 14 residues. The germline V and J ends were trimmed by 0 bases and 4 bases, with 10 bases remaining between them. The germline V gene encodes CDR1 SGHRS and CDR2 YFSETQ. For the CDR3, the DNA is TGCGCCAGCAGCTTGGGCTTGACACCAGAGACCCAGTACTTC. This encodes CASSLGLTPETQYF. The whole variable domain, remainder taken from reference TRBV5-1 and TRBJ2-5, is KAGVTQTPRYLIKTRGQQVTLSCSPISGHRSVSWYQQTPGQGLQFLFEYFSETQRNKGNFPGRFSGRQFSNSRSEMNVSTLELGDSALYLCASSLGLTPETQYFGPGTRLLVL.

The CDR3 loop is CASKGRGYPDTQYF. In DNA form, the CDR3 reads TGTGCCAGCAAAGGGAGAGGGTACCCAGATACGCAGTATTTT. The chain joins TRBV2 to TRBJ2-3; tentative D call: TRBD2 (5 bases). The length of the CDR3 is 14 residues. V was shortened by 7 bases and J by 4 bases, with 15 bases between the two germline ends. Germline V lookup: CDR1 SNHLY, CDR2 FYNNEI. The full variable domain, its missing parts supplied by reference TRBV2 and TRBJ2-3, is EPEVTQTPSHQVTQMGQEVILRCVPISNHLYFYWYRQILGQKVEFLVSFYNNEISEKSEIFDDQFSVERPDGSNFTLKIRSTKLEDSAMYFCASKGRGYPDTQYFGPGTRLTVL.

This clone was observed a single time. The chain has TRBV10-2 and TRBJ2-7; D possibly corresponds to TRBD1 (5 bases). The length of the CDR3 is 12 residues. The germline V gene encodes CDR1 WSHSY and CDR2 SAAADI. Trimming cost V 6 bases and J 3 bases, with 9 bases left between them. The CDR3 nucleotides read TGCGCCAGCAGCGAGACAGACTACGAGCAGTACTTC. Its protein is CASSETDYEQYF.

V usage is TRBV7-2 and J usage is TRBJ1-1, with D hard to call. Deletions cut 6 bases from V and 1 base from J, with 9 bases between. Germline V gene data show CDR1 as SGHTA and CDR2 as FQGNSA. The CDR3 runs to 13 residues. The chain's CDR3 is CASRLTRNTEAFF. In DNA form, the CDR3 reads TGTGCCAGCAGGTTGACACGGAACACTGAAGCTTTCTTT.

This chain joins TRBV27 and TRBJ1-2, with 10 bases identical to TRBD1. After removal of 6 bases from V and 4 bases from J, the junction contained 5 bases not matched to a gene. CDR3 size: 14 residues. The germline gives CDR1 MNHEY, CDR2 SMNVEV (reference sequence). For the CDR3, the DNA is TGTGCCAGCAGAGGGACAGGGGAAGGCTATGGCTACACCTTC. Translation gives CASRGTGEGYGYTF.

V usage is TRBV27 and J usage is TRBJ1-5; 8 bases map to TRBD1. CDR1 and CDR2 (germline): MNHEY, SMNVEV (reference sequence). CDR3 length equals 15 residues. Germline trimming cut 4 bases from V and 5 bases from J; bases unmatched to any gene: 7. CDR3 residues: CASSSHRGNDQPQHF. CDR3 coding DNA: TGTGCCAGCAGTTCTCACAGGGGGAATGATCAGCCCCAGCATTTT.

The chain uses TRBV29-1 and TRBJ2-1; perhaps TRBD1 as D (5 bases). CDR3 length: 14 amino acids. V lost 6 bases and J 14 bases, leaving 26 bases between the germline ends. Germline loops: CDR1 SQVTM, CDR2 ANQGSEA. The CDR3 protein is CSVAPATALYQEFF. The CDR3 DNA follows: TGCAGCGTCGCTCCCGCGACAGCACTTTACCAAGAGTTCTTC.

This clone occurred a few times. This chain connects TRBV19 to TRBJ1-3; 8 bases fit TRBD1. The V and J ends lost 4 bases and 0 bases, in that order; junction bases with no gene match: 8. This CDR3 has 17 amino acids. CDR1 is LNHDA, CDR2 SQIVND, per germline (reference sequence). CDR3 sequence: CASSTLDRGLSGNTIYF. DNA of the CDR3: TGTGCCAGTAGTACCCTTGACAGGGGACTCTCTGGAAACACCATATATTTT.

The J gene is TRBJ2-3, the V gene TRBV7-2; a weak D match, TRBD1 (6 bases). Trimming shortened V by 5 bases and J by 4 bases, and 19 bases separated the two germline ends. The CDR3 extends over 16 amino acids. Per germline, CDR1 SGHTA and CDR2 FQGNSA. CDR3 region: CASSPKSPQGSDTQYF. Written as DNA, the CDR3 is TGTGCCAGCAGCCCGAAAAGCCCCCAGGGGTCAGATACGCAGTATTTT.

The genes are TRBV7-9 and TRBJ1-1; TRBD1 matches 8 bases. CDR3 length: 14 residues. After removal of 5 bases from V and 5 bases from J, the junction contained 7 bases not matched to a gene. CDR1 is SEHNR, CDR2 FQNEAQ, per germline (reference sequence). The CDR3 DNA follows: TGTGCCAGCAGCCCCAGGACAGGGAAGACTGAAGCTTTCTTT. This translates into CASSPRTGKTEAFF. Combining the CDR3 with reference TRBV7-9 and TRBJ1-1 gives the whole variable domain DTGVSQNPRHKITKRGQNVTFRCDPISEHNRLYWYRQTLGQGPEFLTYFQNEAQLEKSRLLSDRFSAERPKGSFSTLEIQRTEQGDSAMYLCASSPRTGKTEAFFGQGTRLTVV.

This chain links TRBV5-1 with TRBJ2-5, with 7 bases that match TRBD1. The J call is uncertain, as TRBJ2-7 better fits the DNA end. This CDR3 region has 12 residues. Germline loops: CDR1 SGHRS, CDR2 YFSETQ. CDR3 nucleotides: TGCGCCAGCAGCCGACAGGGTTACGAGCAGTACTTC. It is translated as CASSRQGYEQYF.

The chain combines TRBV18 with TRBJ2-7; TRBD1 aligns across 9 bases. CDR3 length equals 14 residues. CDR1 and CDR2 from the germline V gene are KGHSH and LQKENI. Trimming cost V 6 bases and J 2 bases; bases outside gene matches: 5. DNA of the CDR3: TGTGCCAGCTCTATGGGGACAGGGACCTACGAGCAGTACTTC. Its protein product is CASSMGTGTYEQYF.

About this clone itself: A read error may produce the germline difference seen at one junction end. Other DNA sequences of this sample code for an identical CDR3. The CDR3 DNA sequence: TGTGCCTGGAGTGTCTCGTCAGGGTTAAGCTCCTATAATTCCCCCCTCCACTTT. Protein: CAWSVSSGLSSYNSPLHF. The chain is built from TRBV30 and TRBJ1-6; possibly TRBD1 for D (5 bases). This CDR3 contains 18 residues. Germline CDR1 GTSNPN, CDR2 SVGIG (reference sequence).

V is TRBV30 and J is TRBJ1-3, with D possibly matching TRBD1 (6 bases). The CDR3 sequence is 15 residues long. The germline CDR1 and CDR2 sequences are GTSNPN and SVGIG (reference sequence). Trimming took 5 bases from V and 4 from J, leaving 18 bases between them. CDR3 protein: CAWGTGHLSGNTIYF. The CDR3 nucleotides read TGTGCCTGGGGGACGGGACACCTCTCCGGAAACACCATATATTTT.

V gene TRBV18 combines with J gene TRBJ2-5; TRBD2 is a possible D gene (6 bases). Between the trimmed V and J ends, which lost 8 bases and 2 bases, there was a span of 24 bases. This CDR3 contains 17 residues. Germline values: CDR1 KGHSH, CDR2 LQKENI. The CDR3 coding sequence is TGTGCCAGCCAAGAGAAGCTTGCCGGGGGACTTCAAGAGACCCAGTACTTC. Protein: CASQEKLAGGLQETQYF.

The CDR3, as DNA: TGTGCCAGCAGCGGAAAACCGGGACAGAGAAATTCACCCCTCCACTTT. Protein product: CASSGKPGQRNSPLHF. The chain is built from TRBV5-6 and TRBJ1-6; 7 bases map to TRBD1. V lost 4 bases, J lost 7 bases, and 11 bases stayed unmatched. In germline, CDR1 is SGHDT, CDR2 YYEEEE. This CDR3 spans 16 amino acids.

As concerns this clone: Other nucleotide sequences in the sample specify the same CDR3. The chain recombines TRBV12-5 with TRBJ1-5; D remains ambiguous. The V gene's germline CDR1 is LGHNT and CDR2 FRNRAP. The length of the CDR3 is 12 residues. The V gene lost 0 bases and the J gene lost 6 bases, with 3 bases spanning the gap. DNA for the CDR3: TGTGCTAGTGGTTTGGTAGCTCAGCCCCAGCATTTT. It codes for CASGLVAQPQHF.

The rearrangement uses TRBV10-3 and TRBJ2-2; D is perhaps TRBD1 (6 bases). Trimming took off 8 bases at V and 5 bases at J, with 21 bases between the two ends. Germline V gene lookup returns CDR1 ENHRY and CDR2 SYGVKD. The CDR3 is 16 amino acids. In DNA, the CDR3 is TGTGCCATCGGGGGACCATCCGGGACATCGACCGGGGAGCTGTTTTTT. Translation gives CAIGGPSGTSTGELFF.

The chain is built from TRBV18 and TRBJ2-1, with 14 bases aligning to TRBD2. Per germline, CDR1 KGHSH and CDR2 LQKENI. The CDR3 has 15 residues. Trimming at V came to 5 bases and at J to 7 bases, leaving 4 bases not matched to a gene. The CDR3 DNA reads TGTGCCAGCTCATCCGGGACTAGCGGGGGTAATGAGCAGTTCTTC. Translation gives CASSSGTSGGNEQFF.